These 29 T cell receptor beta chains came from one sample sequenced in a study of T-cell reconstitution after alpha-beta-depleted transplantation in children. Unique molecular identifiers were used in preparing the TCRbeta library. TCRdb ran MiXCR on the PCR reads and lists one entry per CDR3 protein. The sample shows a few hundred thousand distinct CDR3 sequences, 9.5% to 15% of them seen only once. The sample here was PBMCs from the stem cell graft donor, taken from the stem cell graft. Receptors originate from a human donor who donated a stem cell graft to a child with combined immunodeficiency.

V gene TRBV20-1 combines with J gene TRBJ2-7; the D call may be TRBD1 or TRBD2 (5 bases each). The germline V gene has CDR1 DFQATT and CDR2 SNEGSKA (reference sequence). V lost 7 bases, J lost 6 bases, and 19 bases lay in between. CDR3 length: 13 amino acids. The CDR3 region has the DNA TGCAGTGTCTTACTCGGGACCGGGCGCGAGCAGTACTTC. This encodes CSVLLGTGREQYF.

In this sample, this clonotype turned up a few times. The rearrangement uses TRBV15 and TRBJ1-5, with D unresolved. There are 12 residues in the CDR3. Trimming pared 5 bases from V and 8 bases from J, leaving 10 bases between. Germline CDR1 LNHNV, CDR2 YYDKDF (reference sequence). CDR3 sequence (DNA): TGTGCCACCAGCGGACCCGGGGAGCCCCAGCATTTT. This encodes CATSGPGEPQHF.

This clonotype occurred a few times. The V gene is TRBV4-2, the J gene TRBJ1-4; D is possibly TRBD1 (5 bases). CDR3 length: 12 residues. V gave up 0 bases and J gave up 13 bases, with 9 bases separating them. The germline CDR1 and CDR2 sequences are LGHNA and YNFKEQ. CDR3 residues: CASSQDGRVLFF. As DNA, the CDR3 is TGTGCCAGCAGCCAAGATGGCAGGGTACTGTTTTTT.

This clonotype was detected only a few times. This rearrangement joins TRBV14 to TRBJ2-7; no definite D call. Trimming left V 3 bases short and J 5 bases short, with 5 bases between. The CDR3 is 11 residues long. The germline CDR1 and CDR2 sequences are SGHDN and FVKESK. The CDR3 region is CASSQNHEQYF. The CDR3, as DNA: TGTGCCAGCAGCCAGAACCACGAGCAGTACTTC.

In its sample, this clonotype was seen many times. As DNA, the CDR3 is TGTGCCAGCAGTTCTGGCAGGGAGGTTTACAATGAGCAGTTCTTC. It yields the protein CASSSGREVYNEQFF. The gene calls are TRBV12-3 or TRBV12-4 and TRBJ2-1, with a weak D call TRBD2 (6 bases). This CDR3 spans 15 amino acids. Trimming shortened V by 4 bases and J by 4 bases, and 14 bases separated the two germline ends.

This clonotype was counted a few times. The CDR3 nucleotides are TGCGCCAGCAGCCGTGGAGTGAGCTCCTACGAGCAGTACTTC. Encoded protein: CASSRGVSSYEQYF. The chain couples TRBV5-1 to TRBJ2-7; the D is unclear. V was cut by 4 bases and J by 0 bases, with 11 bases left in between. CDR3 length: 14 amino acids. Per germline, CDR1 SGHRS and CDR2 YFSETQ.

This clonotype showed up just a few times. The chain combines TRBV9 with TRBJ2-1, with 7 bases that match TRBD2. This CDR3 is 16 amino acids long. Germline V lookup: CDR1 SGDLS, CDR2 YYNGEE. With 4 bases clipped from V and 4 bases from J, the junction kept 11 bases outside the gene matches. This chain's CDR3 is CASSPSGREIYNEQFF. The DNA of the CDR3 is TGTGCCAGCAGCCCTAGTGGGCGGGAGATTTACAATGAGCAGTTCTTC.

The gene calls are TRBV11-3 and TRBJ1-3, with a weak D call TRBD1 (5 bases). Germline assignment: CDR1 SGHNT and CDR2 YENEEA. V was clipped by 5 bases and J by 1 base, with 12 bases between them. This CDR3 spans 15 amino acids. The DNA for the CDR3 is TGTGCCAGCAGCGGCAAACAGGAATCTGGAAACACCATATATTTT. It specifies CASSGKQESGNTIYF. Using reference TRBV11-3 and TRBJ1-3 for the parts outside the CDR3, the full variable domain is EAGVVQSPRYKIIEKKQPVAFWCNPISGHNTLYWYLQNLGQGPELLIRYENEEAVDDSQLPKDRFSAERLKGVDSTLKIQPAELGDSAVYLCASSGKQESGNTIYFGEGSWLTVV.

The chain combines TRBV29-1 with TRBJ1-1, with D possibly being TRBD1 (5 bases). Germline-derived CDR1 and CDR2 are SQVTM and ANQGSEA. The V end lost 7 bases, the J end lost 0 bases, and 9 bases lay between the germline ends. The length of the CDR3 is 12 residues. As DNA, the CDR3 is TGCAGCGGAGACAGATTGAACACTGAAGCTTTCTTT. Encoded protein: CSGDRLNTEAFF. The variable domain in full, with the rest retrieved from reference TRBV29-1 and TRBJ1-1, is SAVISQKPSRDICQRGTSLTIQCQVDSQVTMMFWYRQQPGQSLTLIATANQGSEATYESGFVIDKFPISRPNLTFSTLTVSNMSPEDSSIYLCSGDRLNTEAFFGQGTRLTVV.

The genes are TRBV30 and TRBJ2-1, with no clear D. The CDR3 runs 13 residues. The ends were cut back, 3 bases at V and 5 bases at J, with 11 bases in the middle. The V gene's germline CDR1 is GTSNPN and CDR2 SVGIG (reference sequence). CDR3 sequence (DNA): TGTGCCTGGAGCCCAGGACCCAACAATGAGCAGTTCTTC. Its translation is CAWSPGPNNEQFF.

At least ten counts were recorded for this clonotype. The chain uses TRBV27 and TRBJ2-3, with D hard to call. Trimming removed 6 bases at V and 1 base at J, with 2 bases between. This CDR3 contains 11 residues. The germline CDR1 and CDR2 sequences are MNHEY and SMNVEV (reference sequence). The CDR3 reads CASRGTDTQYF. CDR3 coding DNA: TGTGCCAGCAGGGGCACAGATACGCAGTATTTT.

This clonotype showed up many times. This chain uses TRBV9 with TRBJ1-3; the D is unclear. Germline CDR1 is SGDLS and CDR2 is YYNGEE. V was shortened by 1 base and J by 2 bases, with 10 bases between the two germline ends. There are 15 residues in the CDR3. CDR3 DNA: TGTGCCAGCAGCGTAAGGGATGTTACTGGAAACACCATATATTTT. Encoded protein: CASSVRDVTGNTIYF.

The gene calls are TRBV2 and TRBJ2-7; D is possibly TRBD1 (5 bases). This CDR3 region has 11 residues. V lost 8 bases to trimming and J lost 4 bases, with 9 bases between them. Germline V lookup: CDR1 SNHLY, CDR2 FYNNEI. CDR3 DNA: TGTGCCAGCGCTAGGGGATACGAGCAGTACTTC. Its translation: CASARGYEQYF. Supplemented by reference TRBV2 and TRBJ2-7, the full variable domain reads EPEVTQTPSHQVTQMGQEVILRCVPISNHLYFYWYRQILGQKVEFLVSFYNNEISEKSEIFDDQFSVERPDGSNFTLKIRSTKLEDSAMYFCASARGYEQYFGPGTRLTVT.

This clonotype was seen a few times. V gene TRBV11-2 combines with J gene TRBJ2-1, with D tentatively TRBD2 (6 bases). This CDR3 comprises 18 residues. Germline CDR1 reads SGHAT; CDR2 reads FQNNGV. The germline V and J ends were trimmed by 0 bases and 0 bases, with 15 bases remaining between them. The CDR3 is CASSLDLRLVGSYNEQFF. The CDR3 region has the DNA TGTGCCAGCAGCTTAGATCTGAGACTAGTCGGCTCCTACAATGAGCAGTTCTTC.

This clonotype appeared a few times. The chain has TRBV7-2 and TRBJ1-4; possibly TRBD1 for D (6 bases). Germline assignment: CDR1 SGHTA and CDR2 FQGNSA. Trimming removed 3 bases at V and 1 base at J, with 6 bases between. This CDR3 is 14 amino acids long. The CDR3 DNA reads as TGTGCCAGCAGCTTGGACAGAACTAATGAAAAACTGTTTTTT. This translates into CASSLDRTNEKLFF.

This clonotype was found many times. The genes are TRBV6-2 or TRBV6-3 and TRBJ2-1; TRBD1 agrees at 12 bases. Germline CDR1 MNHEY, CDR2 SVGEGT. CDR3 length equals 19 residues. With 6 bases clipped from V and 0 bases from J, the junction kept 12 bases outside the gene matches. The CDR3: CASRPPGQGAFSSYNEQFF. The DNA of the CDR3 is TGTGCCAGCAGACCTCCGGGACAGGGGGCCTTCAGCTCCTACAATGAGCAGTTCTTC.

In this sample, this clonotype turned up many times. DNA for the CDR3: TGTGCCAGCAGTTTAGGGACAGGAAATCAGCCCCAGCATTTT. Protein sequence: CASSLGTGNQPQHF. This chain uses TRBV12-3 or TRBV12-4 with TRBJ1-5, with TRBD1 matching over 7 bases. The trim removed 1 base at V and 4 bases at J, leaving 1 base unmatched. CDR3 size: 14 residues.

This clonotype was picked up many times. The V and J genes are TRBV29-1 and TRBJ2-3; D gene uncertain. CDR1 SQVTM and CDR2 ANQGSEA come from the germline V gene. The CDR3 loop spans 15 amino acids. Deletions cut 0 bases from V and 4 bases from J, with 14 bases between. CDR3 loop: CSVEDRRSGADTQYF. The CDR3 DNA reads as TGCAGCGTTGAAGATCGACGCTCTGGGGCAGATACGCAGTATTTT.

This rearrangement joins TRBV7-8 to TRBJ1-5, with unresolved D. The CDR3 runs 16 residues. Trimming pared 1 base from V and 3 bases from J, leaving 13 bases between. Germline V gene lookup returns CDR1 SGHVS and CDR2 FQNEAQ. The CDR3 sequence: CASSLGSLGNNQPQHF. The CDR3 DNA reads as TGTGCCAGCAGCTTAGGCTCGTTGGGGAACAATCAGCCCCAGCATTTT.

Many counts were recorded for this clonotype. The chain joins TRBV27 to TRBJ2-1; weak D call: TRBD2 (5 bases). CDR3 size: 16 residues. Per the germline V gene, CDR1 is MNHEY and CDR2 is SMNVEV (reference sequence). Deletions cut 5 bases from V and 0 bases from J, with 14 bases between. CDR3 protein: CASSMRLTHSYNEQFF. CDR3 DNA sequence: TGTGCCAGCAGTATGCGACTAACCCACTCCTACAATGAGCAGTTCTTC.

In this sample, this clonotype turned up a few times. In nucleotides, the CDR3 is TGCAGTGCTAGAGATCGACAGGGACAACCCTACGAGCAGTACTTC. Its translation is CSARDRQGQPYEQYF. The chain is built from TRBV20-1 and TRBJ2-7; TRBD1 agrees at 7 bases. This CDR3 is 15 amino acids long. Germline assignment: CDR1 DFQATT and CDR2 SNEGSKA (reference sequence). The ends lost 0 bases at V and 2 bases at J; junction bases unmatched: 7.

Concerning this clonotype itself: This could be a read error, since a much larger clone is one nucleotide away. The chain carries TRBV5-5 and TRBJ2-3; D gene ambiguous. CDR3 length equals 11 residues. The germline V gene encodes CDR1 SGHKS and CDR2 YYEKEE (reference sequence). Trimming shortened V by 4 bases and J by 8 bases, and 8 bases separated the two germline ends. DNA for the CDR3: TGTGCCAGCAGCCCGACAATTACGCAGTATTTT. Residues: CASSPTITQYF.

This chain links TRBV10-2 with TRBJ2-1; 8 bases map to TRBD2. This CDR3 spans 17 amino acids. Germline CDR1 is WSHSY and CDR2 is SAAADI. Germline trimming cut 0 bases from V and 0 bases from J; bases unmatched to any gene: 4. Here the CDR3 DNA reads TGCGCCAGCAGTGAGTCAAGGGGACTAGGCTCCTACAATGAGCAGTTCTTC. Protein product: CASSESRGLGSYNEQFF.

This clonotype was picked up many times. V usage is TRBV5-4 and J usage is TRBJ2-1, with TRBD2 matching over 9 bases. The CDR3 covers 15 residues. Germline CDR1 is SGHNT and CDR2 is YYREEE (reference sequence). The ends lost 1 base at V and 4 bases at J; junction bases unmatched: 3. The DNA of the CDR3 is TGTGCCAGCAGCTTGTGGGCGGGAGGGTACAATGAGCAGTTCTTC. It translates to CASSLWAGGYNEQFF.

This clonotype was detected a few times. This chain joins TRBV7-2 and TRBJ2-3; D is possibly TRBD2 (6 bases). This CDR3 comprises 16 residues. Trimming removed 1 base from V and 6 bases from J, with 17 bases in between. CDR1 SGHTA and CDR2 FQGNSA come from the germline V gene. The CDR3 DNA follows: TGTGCCAGCAGCTTAGTCGGCGGGATCCCGTCGGATACGCAGTATTTT. Protein sequence: CASSLVGGIPSDTQYF.

This clonotype was picked up many times. V is TRBV6-2 or TRBV6-3 and J is TRBJ1-5; TRBD1 might be the D (5 bases). V gave up 2 bases and J gave up 4 bases, with 21 bases separating them. The CDR3 totals 18 residues. Looked up from germline, CDR1 is MNHEY and CDR2 is SVGEGT. The CDR3 DNA is TGTGCCAGCAGTTACCCGAATAATCAACGCAGGGTTAATCAGCCCCAGCATTTT. Amino acid sequence: CASSYPNNQRRVNQPQHF.

This clonotype showed up many times. This sequence joins TRBV20-1 and TRBJ1-1; D gene unclear. The ends were cut back, 6 bases at V and 1 base at J, with 21 bases in the middle. This CDR3 comprises 16 residues. Germline values: CDR1 DFQATT, CDR2 SNEGSKA (reference sequence). CDR3: CSAPPGVYASNTEAFF. In nucleotides, the CDR3 is TGCAGTGCCCCCCCTGGGGTCTACGCTTCGAACACTGAAGCTTTCTTT.

The chain links TRBV18 to TRBJ2-5; 8 nucleotides align to TRBD1. This CDR3 is 14 amino acids long. V was pared by 8 bases and J by 1 base, with 6 bases of the junction left unmatched. Germline V gene data show CDR1 as KGHSH and CDR2 as LQKENI. This chain's CDR3 is CASARTGSQETQYF. CDR3 coding DNA: TGTGCCAGCGCCCGGACAGGGTCCCAAGAGACCCAGTACTTC.

The chain links TRBV4-1 to TRBJ2-7; 7 nucleotides line up with TRBD1. Looked up from germline, CDR1 is MGHRA and CDR2 is YSYEKL. Trimming cost V 2 bases and J 2 bases; bases outside gene matches: 6. The CDR3 is 15 amino acids. Written as DNA, the CDR3 is TGCGCCAGCAGCCAATACAGGGGACCCACCTACGAGCAGTACTTC. Amino acid sequence: CASSQYRGPTYEQYF.